This T cell receptor beta chain was found in a study of T-cell reconstitution after alpha-beta-depleted transplantation in children listed by TCRdb under 2016. Regarding the complete study: Using TCR repertoire profiling, the study quantitatively followed how T-cell immune reconstitution unfolded in children after TCRalphabeta/CD19-depleted allogeneic hematopoietic cell transplantation. Paper-wide results and their limitations: The frequencies of hyperexpanded clones fell over the following months, and after one year, T-cell counts and TCRbeta diversity were mostly attributed to newly produced T cells. Apparently early alphabetaT-cell count recovery about two months after transplant reportedly relied on only several hundred rapidly expanded clones derived from non-depleted graft cells. In some patients, the high TCRbeta diversity seen at day 60 was put down to recipient T cells and intrathymic progenitors that had survived conditioning.

The treatment or condition label, as the study defines it: allogeneic hematopoietic cell transplantation with graft depleted of TCRalphabeta T cells and CD19 B cells. The transplant recipients were children given TCRalphabeta/CD19-depleted allogeneic hematopoietic cell grafts. Points on this clonotype: Which antigen it targets is not known. Base qualities are not provided; no much larger clone lies one nucleotide away.

The library was obtained by PCR. The run used an Illumina HiSeq 2500. Molecular barcoding was employed in the preparation of TCR libraries, with unique molecular identifiers being used to normalize TCRbeta repertoire quantification. TCRdb itself trimmed the public reads at Q25 with fastp, ran MiXCR and retained productive beta chains. Every distinct CDR3 protein forms one entry, paired with its most common genes and DNA. The sample table contains about 17,000 distinct CDR3 sequences; only one count was recorded for under 15% of them. Around 71% of the sample belongs to the ten largest clones. Measured from the cysteine to the phenylalanine, the CDR3 is 16 residues long. Left in the record is the CDR3 DNA by itself, 48 bases read in frame from the first base. From the germline V gene, CDR1 is KGHDR and CDR2 is SFDVKD. V gives up 4 bases and J gives up 1 base, and the segment between their germline ends measures 13 bases.

The rearranged segments are TRBV24-1 and TRBJ2-1; the D gene is not confidently resolved. The receptor's source is a boy under two years old who had a stem cell transplant for Wiskott-Aldrich syndrome, so the T cells may come from the graft donor. Sample: PBMCs, mostly from graft donor cells, taken 180 days after TCRalphabeta/CD19-depleted stem cell transplant. This receptor carries the CDR3 CATSDSIPGSYNEQFF. The bases read TGTGCCACCAGTGACTCCATACCCGGGTCCTACAATGAGCAGTTCTTC.